This TCR beta chain is drawn from a study of cytomegalovirus exposure and HLA in healthy donors. The PCR employed 60 Vbeta primers together with 13 Jbeta primers. Sequencing used immunoSEQ multiplex PCR; TCRdb keeps in-frame clones, though not all of them. The sample yields about 120,000 clones, 67% seen once. To note about this clone: Its specificity is unknown.

General study findings and limits: In vitro testing confirmed three CMV-associated chains as specific for CMV antigens. By HLA locus, TCR association rates varied in a later analysis, with DRB1 showing the most and HLA-C the fewest.

The germline V gene has CDR1 SGDLS and CDR2 YYNGEE. V was pared by 3 bases and J by 4 bases, with 7 bases of the junction left unmatched. The CDR3 covers 15 residues. The TCR originated in a man between 18 and 29 years old in good health and CMV-seropositive. The chain is built from TRBV9 and TRBJ2-5; TRBD2 matches 9 bases. Specimen: PBMCs. CDR3 nucleotide sequence: TGTGCCAGCAGCGCTCCTAGCGGGATCCGAGAGACCCAGTACTTC. This translates into CASSAPSGIRETQYF.